A single count supports the clone carrying this T cell receptor beta chain. As yet, its antigen is unknown. CDR3 length: 12 residues. The V gene's germline CDR1 is SEHNR and CDR2 FQNEAQ (reference sequence). V shed 6 bases and J shed 5 bases, with 10 bases lying between them. The sample comes from a study of cytomegalovirus exposure and HLA in healthy donors. Whole-study context: Later analysis reported that the 120 validation repertoires shared the platform of the approximately 620 first-cohort repertoires.

Findings of the study overall: A later analysis found first-cohort TCR clusters tended to co-occur in the 90 to 150 validation repertoires. The dataset shows that most TCR sequences were rare, while some public TCRs occurred in many donors. Cytomegalovirus-associated status was assigned to some 160 TCR beta chains.

Clones were read by immunoSEQ multiplex PCR, and TCRdb kept only the in-frame ones, dropping some. Among fewer than 120,000 clones, approximately 88% were seen once, and the ten largest hold 1.4% to 1.5%. The sequence came from a woman aged 25 to 39 in good health and CMV-seropositive. The sample was PBMCs. The genes are TRBV7-9 and TRBJ1-1, with D uncertain. The CDR3 protein is CASSPRWTEAFF. Written as DNA, the CDR3 is TGTGCCAGCAGTCCCAGGTGGACTGAAGCTTTCTTT.